This passage covers 14 T cell receptor beta chains from one sample sequenced in a study of blood T cell repertoires in COVID-19. TCRdb keeps only in-frame clones here, not all; method: immunoSEQ multiplex PCR. This sample carries 20,000 or so clones, 84% of them seen once, and the ten largest clones take 3.2%. Sequencing was carried out using peripheral blood. The receptors here all came from a man aged 35 to 55 with acute or convalescent COVID-19.

V usage is TRBV27 and J usage is TRBJ1-2; 10 nucleotides agree with TRBD1. The V segment lost 0 bases and the J segment 6 bases; nucleotides outside the gene matches: 1. Germline CDR1 MNHEY, CDR2 SMNVEV (reference sequence). The length of the CDR3 is 14 residues. The CDR3 bases are TGTGCCAGCAGTTTATCGGGGACAGGGGATGGCTACACCTTC. Encoded protein: CASSLSGTGDGYTF.

V usage is TRBV30 and J usage is TRBJ1-6; 8 nucleotides agree with TRBD1. The CDR3 has 14 residues. Germline V gives CDR1 GTSNPN, CDR2 SVGIG (reference sequence). V gave up 3 bases and J gave up 10 bases; unmatched junction bases: 8. CDR3 region: CAWRRRTGQSPLHF. For the CDR3, the DNA is TGTGCCTGGAGGCGGAGGACAGGGCAGTCACCCCTCCACTTT.

The chain combines TRBV10-3 with TRBJ1-2; no reliable D call. With 7 bases removed from V and 1 base from J, the gap between germline ends came to 7 bases. The CDR3 length is 12 residues. Per germline, CDR1 ENHRY and CDR2 SYGVKD. CDR3 coding DNA: TGTGCCATCACGGAGGTTAACTATGGCTACACCTTC. This codes for CAITEVNYGYTF.

The chain is built from TRBV9 and TRBJ2-7; TRBD1 is a possible D gene (6 bases). Germline CDR1 is SGDLS and CDR2 is YYNGEE. V was clipped by 2 bases and J by 5 bases, with 11 bases between them. This CDR3 region has 13 residues. The CDR3 nucleotides read TGTGCCAGCAGCGTGACAGGTCTCAACGAGCAGTACTTC. Protein product: CASSVTGLNEQYF. Supplemented by reference TRBV9 and TRBJ2-7, the full variable domain reads DSGVTQTPKHLITATGQRVTLRCSPRSGDLSVYWYQQSLDQGLQFLIQYYNGEERAKGNILERFSAQQFPDLHSELNLSSLELGDSALYFCASSVTGLNEQYFGPGTRLTVT.

The chain is built from TRBV3-1 (or the pseudogene TRBV3-2) and TRBJ1-2, with 10 positions matching TRBD1. V gave up 0 bases and J gave up 5 bases; unmatched junction bases: 12. This CDR3 spans 18 amino acids. Germline V gene sequence: CDR1 LGHDT, CDR2 YNNKEL (reference sequence). CDR3 protein: CASSQETGTGVIRYGYTF. The CDR3 DNA reads as TGTGCCAGCAGCCAAGAAACCGGGACAGGGGTAATAAGATATGGCTACACCTTC.

This clone was seen a few times. The chain carries TRBV3-1 (or the pseudogene TRBV3-2) and TRBJ1-2; no definite D call. The CDR3 length is 13 residues. Trimming left V 3 bases short and J 1 base short, with 6 bases between. CDR1 LGHDT and CDR2 YNNKEL come from the germline V gene (reference sequence). Here the CDR3 DNA reads TGTGCCAGCAGCCAGCCGGGTAACTATGGCTACACCTTC. This sequence encodes CASSQPGNYGYTF.

Only one count was recorded for this clone. V usage is TRBV5-1 and J usage is TRBJ1-3, with a possible D match to TRBD1 (5 bases). The CDR3 totals 15 residues. Trimming removed 4 bases at V and 8 bases at J, with 19 bases between. Germline assignment: CDR1 SGHRS and CDR2 YFSETQ. CDR3 amino acids: CASSGDGTSGYTIYF. The CDR3 nucleotides are TGCGCCAGCAGCGGAGACGGGACTTCTGGTTACACCATATATTTT.

The chain joins TRBV12-5 to TRBJ1-1, with a possible D match to TRBD1 (6 bases). Germline V gives CDR1 LGHNT, CDR2 FRNRAP. The V end lost 4 bases, the J end lost 1 base, and 7 bases lay between the germline ends. The CDR3 covers 13 residues. CDR3 coding DNA: TGTGCTAGTGGTTCACAGGGGAACACTGAAGCTTTCTTT. Translating gives CASGSQGNTEAFF.

This clone was seen a handful of times. The V and J genes are TRBV18 and TRBJ1-5; 7 bases agree with TRBD1. This CDR3 contains 15 residues. V dropped 4 bases and J dropped 5; count of bases not matched to a gene: 8. Germline V lookup: CDR1 KGHSH, CDR2 LQKENI. This CDR3 reads CASSRTGSRDQPQHF. CDR3 bases: TGTGCCAGCTCACGGACAGGTTCCCGAGATCAGCCCCAGCATTTT.

In its sample, this clone was seen a few times. This sequence joins TRBV4-2 and TRBJ1-4; D is ambiguous. CDR3 length: 14 amino acids. Germline V gene data show CDR1 as LGHNA and CDR2 as YNFKEQ. Trimming took 4 bases from V and 8 from J, leaving 14 bases between them. Here the CDR3 reads CASSRGPLGEKLFF. As DNA, the CDR3 is TGTGCCAGCAGCCGAGGGCCGCTCGGGGAAAAACTGTTTTTT.

The V call is TRBV2, the J call TRBJ2-5; 9 nucleotides match TRBD1. The CDR3 has 13 residues. Trimming removed 5 bases from V and 5 bases from J; junction bases left unmatched: 3. Germline assignment: CDR1 SNHLY and CDR2 FYNNEI. CDR3 loop: CASSNRGPETQYF. CDR3 nucleotide sequence: TGTGCCAGCAGTAACAGGGGGCCGGAGACCCAGTACTTC.

The J gene is TRBJ1-6, the V gene TRBV6-2 or TRBV6-3; possibly TRBD1 for D (6 bases). The germline V gene encodes CDR1 MNHEY and CDR2 SVGEGT. CDR3 length equals 15 residues. V lost 6 bases, J lost 7 bases, and 16 bases lay in between. CDR3 amino acids: CASSSPQGLNSPLHF. The CDR3 nucleotides are TGTGCCAGCAGCAGCCCCCAGGGGCTAAATTCACCCCTCCACTTT.

The chain has TRBV10-2 and TRBJ1-3, with D hard to call. V gave up 10 bases and J gave up 0 bases, with 19 bases separating them. From germline, CDR1 is WSHSY and CDR2 SAAADI. The CDR3 loop spans 16 amino acids. In DNA form, the CDR3 reads TGCGCCACCCAACTTTCCCGACGGAGCTCTGGAAACACCATATATTTT. Translated: CATQLSRRSSGNTIYF.

The V call is TRBV4-2, the J call TRBJ2-1, with a weak D call TRBD2 (6 bases). From germline, CDR1 is LGHNA and CDR2 YNFKEQ. Trimming took off 0 bases at V and 7 bases at J, with 22 bases between the two ends. The CDR3 runs to 18 residues. CDR3 in DNA: TGTGCCAGCAGCCAAGATCGCGGGGACCCCGGTATAGGGAATGAGCAGTTCTTC. Its translation is CASSQDRGDPGIGNEQFF.